A selection of T cell receptor beta chains follows, all from one sample in a study of post-analysis software for immune sequencing data. TCRdb used MiXCR to reprocess the PCR reads, holding one entry per CDR3 protein. The sample yields roughly 540,000 distinct CDR3 sequences, 34% seen once. Sequenced material: blood. The receptors derive from a girl younger than 18 with multiple sclerosis. The conserved cysteine and the conserved F or W are not part of the CDR3 here.

V	J	CDR3
TRBV20-1	TRBJ1-2	SARSRGQGYI
TRBV29-1	TRBJ1-2	STRTPTPNYGYT
TRBV24-1	.	ATSDSQGELFYEQY
TRBV3-1	TRBJ1-2	ASSQGDVGNYGYT
TRBV11-2	TRBJ2-7	ASSLVPGYFSYEQY
TRBV7-2	TRBJ2-3	ASSFLSGGTTDTQY
TRBV6-6	TRBJ1-4	ASSLSRSNEKLF
TRBV18	TRBJ1-2	ASSPTGIRGNYGYT
TRBV4-1	TRBJ1-5	ASSPLTHQPQH
TRBV6-1	TRBJ2-2	ASSVRQPGELF
TRBV12-3/TRBV12-4	TRBJ2-3	ASRSGPAGEDTQY
TRBV5-1	.	ASSLDVGGEQY
TRBV27	TRBJ2-7	ASGRGAYEQY
TRBV20-1	TRBJ2-7	SASARSASPYEQY
TRBV12-3/TRBV12-4	TRBJ2-5	ASSLTGKAETQY
TRBV5-1	TRBJ2-7	ASSLDRLSPHEQY
TRBV12-3/TRBV12-4	TRBJ2-7	ASSLGGPYEQY
TRBV10-3	TRBJ2-3	AISESLAATSTDTQY
TRBV6-1	TRBJ1-1	ASSKQRNTEAF
TRBV7-2	TRBJ2-3	ASSLGTLGQLGTQY
TRBV24-1	TRBJ1-2	ATADMGLGYT
TRBV7-9	TRBJ2-3	ASSRGLAGGSDTQY
TRBV19	TRBJ2-3	ASSLAGGQSADTQY
TRBV6-5	.	ASSRDRGGEQY
TRBV28	TRBJ2-5	ASSSRTYQETQY
TRBV7-2	TRBJ2-1	ASSYWGEQF
TRBV5-1	TRBJ2-1	ASSLTTSGPSSYNEQF
TRBV9	TRBJ2-1	ASSVGGPLNNEQF
TRBV12-3/TRBV12-4	.	ASALVVHEQY
TRBV7-9	TRBJ2-5	ASSLSIGASSRETQY
TRBV15	TRBJ1-2	ATSGGGGTNYGYT
TRBV12-3/TRBV12-4	TRBJ1-1	ASSQGQGVKAF
TRBV6-5	TRBJ2-1	ASSPRGQQNNEQF
TRBV5-1	TRBJ2-7	ASSPSAWSLSYEQY
TRBV6-4	TRBJ2-3	ASGRGDTQY
TRBV29-1	TRBJ2-5	SVDPRRGPETQY
TRBV29-1	TRBJ2-2	SVGGGSGTGELF
TRBV21-1	TRBJ2-5	ASSKVGETQY
TRBV6-4	TRBJ2-3	ASSDNPPTDTRY
TRBV5-1	TRBJ1-2	ASSLIGNYGYT
TRBV20-1	TRBJ2-1	SAREGGRYNEQF
TRBV5-1	TRBJ1-2	ASSDQVITHGYT